This passage covers 13 T cell receptor beta chains from one sample sequenced in a study of T cells expressing NK-cell markers. TCRdb re-called the 5' RACE reads; every CDR3 protein appears as one record, without DNA. The sample table includes 350,000 to 450,000 distinct CDR3 sequences. The sample was blood T cells: a sorted CD56 or NKG2C T cell subset, CD4+ or CD8+ T cells, or bulk PBMC T cells (not recorded which). These TCRs come from a man aged 18-70 years in good health.

This chain links TRBV28 with TRBJ2-7; TCRdb proposes TRBD1, but this gene call is untestable without DNA. CDR3 length: 15 amino acids. Looked up from germline, CDR1 is MDHEN and CDR2 is SYDVKM. The CDR3 is CASSSLTGGFNEQYF. Using reference TRBV28 and TRBJ2-7 for the parts outside the CDR3, the full variable domain is DVKVTQSSRYLVKRTGEKVFLECVQDMDHENMFWYRQDPGLGLRLIYFSYDVKMKEKGDIPEGYSVSREKKERFSLILESASTNQTSMYLCASSSLTGGFNEQYFGPGTRLTVT.

The chain recombines TRBV6-6 with TRBJ2-1. CDR3 length equals 11 residues. In germline, CDR1 is MNHNY, CDR2 SVGAGI (reference sequence). Here the CDR3 reads CASSPTVEQFF.

V usage is TRBV14 and J usage is TRBJ1-1; TCRdb indicates TRBD1, and absent DNA this call remains unverified. This CDR3 region has 14 residues. The germline gives CDR1 SGHDN, CDR2 FVKESK. The CDR3 protein is CASSHLQGSTEAFF.

The CDR3 protein is CASSETQGANQPQHF. This chain connects TRBV7-2 to TRBJ1-5; TCRdb gives TRBD1 as the D gene, but with no DNA this cannot be confirmed. Germline CDR1 reads SGHTA; CDR2 reads FQGNSA. The CDR3 length is 15 residues.

The chain couples TRBV10-3 to TRBJ1-1; TCRdb's assignment of TRBD1 cannot be checked, as there is no DNA. CDR3 length equals 13 residues. The germline gives CDR1 ENHRY, CDR2 SYGVKD. The CDR3 is CAISETRGTEAFF.

This chain's CDR3 is CASSQQELGSQYF. The chain carries TRBV3-1 and TRBJ2-5. CDR1 is LGHDT, CDR2 YNNKEL, per germline (reference sequence). The CDR3 consists of 13 residues.

The rearrangement links TRBV20-1 to TRBJ2-3; TCRdb outputs TRBD2, but without DNA this stays unchecked. Germline CDR1 DFQATT, CDR2 SNEGSKA (reference sequence). This CDR3 has 15 amino acids. This chain's CDR3 is CSATLAGGFTDTQYF.

The chain links TRBV18 to TRBJ1-2; no DNA is available, so the TRBD1 call from TCRdb remains unchecked. Germline V gives CDR1 KGHSH, CDR2 LQKENI. This CDR3 contains 15 residues. The CDR3 here is CASSQDRGPGYGYTF. Using reference TRBV18 and TRBJ1-2 for the parts outside the CDR3, the full variable domain is NAGVMQNPRHLVRRRGQEARLRCSPMKGHSHVYWYRQLPEEGLKFMVYLQKENIIDESGMPKERFSAEFPKEGPSILRIQQVVRGDSAAYFCASSQDRGPGYGYTFGSGTRLTVV.

CDR3 in amino acids: CASSLTTGTGVTGELFF. The chain combines TRBV7-3 with TRBJ2-2; TCRdb selects TRBD1, and the lack of DNA leaves this call unchecked. The CDR3 is 17 residues long. CDR1 SGHTA and CDR2 FQGTGA come from the germline V gene.

This chain connects TRBV3-1 to TRBJ2-3; there is no DNA to check the TCRdb D call of TRBD1. CDR1 LGHDT and CDR2 YNNKEL come from the germline V gene (reference sequence). This CDR3 comprises 12 residues. Here the CDR3 reads CASSQEGGTQYF.

The chain joins TRBV28 to TRBJ2-5; the D gene TCRdb calls, TRBD2, cannot be checked with no DNA. The V gene's germline CDR1 is MDHEN and CDR2 SYDVKM. The CDR3 consists of 14 residues. CDR3 sequence reads: CASAGALAPETQYF.

The chain joins TRBV6-1 to TRBJ2-4; no DNA is available, so the TRBD2 call from TCRdb remains unchecked. CDR3 size: 12 residues. Germline V gene sequence: CDR1 MNHNS, CDR2 SASEGT. CDR3 amino acids: CASSHPRDSKYF.

The chain recombines TRBV3-1 with TRBJ2-3; as DNA is missing, the TRBD2 call by TCRdb cannot be tested. The CDR3 is 16 residues long. The germline gives CDR1 LGHDT, CDR2 YNNKEL (reference sequence). The CDR3 loop is CASRSRLAGVTDTQYF.